This TCR beta chain was found in a study of regulatory T cells in long-lasting Graves disease. V lost 5 bases, J lost 3 bases, and 10 bases stayed unmatched. Germline CDR1 reads DFQATT; CDR2 reads SNEGSKA (reference sequence). The CDR3 covers 15 residues. Construction of TCR beta libraries relied on iRepertoire HTBI primers and on Arm-PCR targeting CDR3 regions. TCRdb analysed the multiplex PCR reads with MiXCR anew, one entry per CDR3 protein. The sample lists over 650,000 distinct CDR3 sequences; about 30% were seen once. This clonotype was detected a few times. Its target is not known. This sample's time point: persistent/refractory GD, antithyroid drugs over 5 years with positive TRAb. Generation of the TCR library employed RNA extracted from PBMCs. Those enrolled as patients came out of an endocrinology department in Xi'an, China. Study outcomes and limitations: Patients with persistent disease showed a bias toward TRBV28, TRBJ1-2 and TRBJ2-5. TCR diversity was lower in persistent Graves' patients than in newly diagnosed ones. New patients shared approximately 1,000 public clonotypes, and persistent patients shared more, with approximately 2,600.

The clonotype originates from a female donor with Graves disease. The V gene is TRBV20-1, the J gene TRBJ2-7; 10 bases match TRBD1. Sequenced here: peripheral blood mononuclear cells (PBMCs), sampled when the disease was refractory, from a patient treated with antithyroid drugs. CDR3 nucleotides: TGCAGTGCTCCGAAACCGGGACAGGGGATCTACGAGCAGTACTTC. Translating gives CSAPKPGQGIYEQYF.